The 29 T cell receptor beta chains in this list originate from one sample, sequenced in a study of T cell clonotyping in hematopoietic cell transplantation (dated by TCRdb to the early 2020s). The time point tag for this specimen amounts to: 30 days after allo-HCT. Receptor amplification or capture employed the immunoSEQ multiplex PCR assay. Not all clones reach the TCRdb copy of this immuneACCESS table, which keeps in-frame sequences only. Checked studies attribute under half of the gap to unresolved V genes and leave the rest unexplained. For this sample the table gives fewer than 3,000 clones, of which just under 85% were detected only once. 6% to 6.5% of the sample is in the top ten clones. Sequenced material: peripheral blood mononuclear cells, taken 30 days after allogeneic stem cell transplant. These TCRs come from a male patient aged 60-70 years who had an allogeneic stem cell transplant, so T cells may come from the graft donor. Some clones in this sample may be carry-over from other donors' samples.

The chain carries TRBV4-2 and TRBJ2-3; D is ambiguous. The germline V gene encodes CDR1 LGHNA and CDR2 YNFKEQ. V lost 1 base to trimming and J lost 1 base, with 15 bases between them. The CDR3 sequence is 17 residues long. The CDR3 region has the DNA TGTGCCAGCAGCCAAGGGGTGGCGGTCGGTGGCACAGATACGCAGTATTTT. Protein product: CASSQGVAVGGTDTQYF.

The sample holds a few counts of this clone. This chain connects TRBV6-5 to TRBJ1-5; D is ambiguous. This CDR3 has 12 amino acids. Germline lookup yields CDR1 MNHEY and CDR2 SVGAGI. V lost 4 bases to trimming and J lost 4 bases, with 5 bases between them. For the CDR3, the DNA is TGTGCCAGCAGTTGGATGAATCAGCCCCAGCATTTT. Amino acid sequence: CASSWMNQPQHF.

The gene calls are TRBV4-3 and TRBJ1-2, with 7 nucleotides matching TRBD1. Losses at the gene ends were 0 bases for V and 3 bases for J; bases not matched to a gene: 1. The germline CDR1 and CDR2 sequences are LGHNA and YSLEER. The CDR3 extends over 14 amino acids. The CDR3 sequence is CASSQDGTDYGYTF. CDR3 nucleotide sequence: TGCGCCAGCAGCCAAGATGGGACAGACTATGGCTACACCTTC.

The chain links TRBV18 to TRBJ1-1; maybe TRBD1 (6 bases). The germline V gene encodes CDR1 KGHSH and CDR2 LQKENI. V lost 3 bases to trimming and J lost 1 base, with 9 bases between them. The CDR3 loop spans 14 amino acids. The CDR3 reads CASSPRTENTEAFF. In DNA, the CDR3 is TGTGCCAGCTCACCTAGGACAGAGAACACTGAAGCTTTCTTT. Drawing the rest from reference TRBV18 and TRBJ1-1, the complete variable domain is NAGVMQNPRHLVRRRGQEARLRCSPMKGHSHVYWYRQLPEEGLKFMVYLQKENIIDESGMPKERFSAEFPKEGPSILRIQQVVRGDSAAYFCASSPRTENTEAFFGQGTRLTVV.

As regards this clone: Other DNA sequences in the same sample also yield this CDR3. This chain joins TRBV5-1 and TRBJ2-2; D remains unclear. V was trimmed by 0 bases and J by 4 bases, leaving 7 bases between them. Germline V gives CDR1 SGHRS, CDR2 YFSETQ. This CDR3 is 14 amino acids long. The DNA for the CDR3 is TGCGCCAGCAGCTTGGGGCCCGGCACCGGGGAGCTGTTTTTT. Its protein product is CASSLGPGTGELFF.

The chain has TRBV30 and TRBJ1-2, with 7 bases aligning to TRBD1. The CDR3 has 11 amino acids. CDR1 and CDR2 (germline): GTSNPN, SVGIG (reference sequence). V dropped 2 bases and J dropped 14; count of bases not matched to a gene: 8. The CDR3 protein is CAWSSLMTGTF. CDR3 DNA sequence: TGTGCCTGGAGTTCCTTAATGACAGGGACCTTC.

The rearrangement uses TRBV9 and TRBJ2-7; D gene uncertain. V was shortened by 0 bases and J by 0 bases, with 10 bases between the two germline ends. The CDR3 spans 15 residues. Germline values: CDR1 SGDLS, CDR2 YYNGEE. CDR3 protein: CASSVAHSSSYEQYF. Written as DNA, the CDR3 is TGTGCCAGCAGCGTAGCGCACTCGAGCTCCTACGAGCAGTACTTC.

The chain joins TRBV27 to TRBJ2-7, with a weak D call TRBD2 (6 bases). CDR3 length equals 14 residues. Deletions cut 1 base from V and 3 bases from J, with 10 bases between. The germline V gene has CDR1 MNHEY and CDR2 SMNVEV (reference sequence). The CDR3 bases are TGTGCCAGCAGTTTATATGACGGGGGCTACGAGCAGTACTTC. This encodes CASSLYDGGYEQYF.

The chain employs TRBV30 and TRBJ2-1; D could derive from TRBD1 or TRBD2 (5 bases each). CDR3 length equals 14 residues. V shed 7 bases and J shed 0 bases, with 13 bases lying between them. Germline assignment: CDR1 GTSNPN and CDR2 SVGIG (reference sequence). CDR3 DNA sequence: TGTGCCTTCTCTAGGGACGCCTCCTACAATGAGCAGTTCTTC. As protein: CAFSRDASYNEQFF.

This clone appeared a single time. The rearrangement joins TRBV9 to TRBJ2-5; D is ambiguous. This CDR3 has 15 amino acids. Germline assignment: CDR1 SGDLS and CDR2 YYNGEE. The V and J ends lost 0 bases and 2 bases respectively, with 11 bases between them. Here the CDR3 DNA reads TGTGCCAGCAGCGTAGGCCATAGGTCACAAGAGACCCAGTACTTC. This translates into CASSVGHRSQETQYF.

This clone has more than one count but fewer than ten. The CDR3 here is CAISVTQNTEAFF. DNA for the CDR3: TGTGCCATCAGTGTAACTCAGAACACTGAAGCTTTCTTT. V and J are TRBV10-3 and TRBJ1-1; D call uncertain. Germline lookup yields CDR1 ENHRY and CDR2 SYGVKD. Trimming pared 4 bases from V and 1 base from J, leaving 7 bases between. The CDR3 is 13 amino acids.

The chain carries TRBV6-5 and TRBJ1-2; D may be TRBD1 (5 bases). Germline CDR1 is MNHEY and CDR2 is SVGAGI. Trimming shortened V by 0 bases and J by 7 bases, and 18 bases separated the two germline ends. The CDR3 is 16 amino acids. CDR3 DNA sequence: TGTGCCAGCAGTTACTCGAAACGTACGGGGCGGCTTGGCTACACCTTC. It is translated as CASSYSKRTGRLGYTF.

The rearrangement links TRBV10-3 to TRBJ2-7; D may match TRBD1 or TRBD2 (5 bases each). Trimming pared 0 bases from V and 2 bases from J, leaving 11 bases between. Germline V gene data show CDR1 as ENHRY and CDR2 as SYGVKD. The CDR3 contains 15 residues. This CDR3 reads CAISESGGRAYEQYF. The DNA for the CDR3 is TGTGCCATCAGTGAGTCTGGGGGTAGGGCCTACGAGCAGTACTTC.

This clone was observed a handful of times. The chain employs TRBV27 and TRBJ2-2; the match to TRBD1 covers 9 bases. This CDR3 has 14 amino acids. CDR1 and CDR2 from the germline V gene are MNHEY and SMNVEV (reference sequence). J lost 4 bases, V lost 6 bases, and 3 bases had no gene match. The CDR3 region is CASRSTGGTGELFF. The CDR3 bases are TGTGCCAGCAGATCGACAGGGGGCACCGGGGAGCTGTTTTTT.

This clone was detected a few times. The J gene is TRBJ1-5, the V gene TRBV30; TRBD1 might be the D (5 bases). CDR1 is GTSNPN, CDR2 SVGIG, per germline (reference sequence). The CDR3 is made up of 14 amino acids. The ends were cut back, 3 bases at V and 6 bases at J, with 15 bases in the middle. CDR3 bases: TGTGCCTGGAGGGCAGGGCTCGGCAGTCAGCCCCAGCATTTT. Protein sequence: CAWRAGLGSQPQHF.

Concerning this clone itself: This specimen includes other DNA sequences encoding the same CDR3. The chain combines TRBV7-6 with TRBJ1-5, with D perhaps matching TRBD1 (5 bases). The germline V gene has CDR1 SGHVS and CDR2 FNYEAQ. CDR3 length equals 15 residues. Trimming removed 3 bases from V and 7 bases from J, with 16 bases in between. The CDR3: CASSFGQGAGQPQHF. The CDR3, as DNA: TGTGCCAGCAGCTTCGGCCAGGGAGCGGGACAGCCCCAGCATTTT.

This clone was picked up one time. The chain links TRBV19 to TRBJ2-4; D possibly uses TRBD1 or TRBD2 (5 bases each). V dropped 6 bases and J dropped 4 bases, with 13 bases sitting between them. The CDR3 runs 14 residues. Germline V CDR1 and CDR2: LNHDA, SQIVND (reference sequence). The CDR3 DNA reads as TGTGCCAGTAGAAACTTCGGGGCTAAAAACATTCAGTACTTC. Translation gives CASRNFGAKNIQYF.

J is TRBJ1-1 and V is TRBV5-1; no firm D call. This CDR3 contains 15 residues. Trimming took off 4 bases at V and 0 bases at J, with 13 bases between the two ends. Germline CDR1 reads SGHRS; CDR2 reads YFSETQ. CDR3 loop: CASSVEEIMNTEAFF. The CDR3 DNA sequence: TGCGCCAGCAGCGTTGAAGAGATCATGAACACTGAAGCTTTCTTT.

V usage is TRBV7-3 and J usage is TRBJ1-3, with D tentatively TRBD1 (5 bases). Trimming took 5 bases from V and 0 from J, leaving 8 bases between them. This CDR3 is built from 14 residues. CDR1 SGHTA and CDR2 FQGTGA come from the germline V gene. The CDR3 bases are TGTGCCAGCAGCCTCGACAGCTCTGGAAACACCATATATTTT. Encoded protein: CASSLDSSGNTIYF. Using reference TRBV7-3 and TRBJ1-3 for the parts outside the CDR3, the full variable domain is GAGVSQTPSNKVTEKGKYVELRCDPISGHTALYWYRQSLGQGPEFLIYFQGTGAADDSGLPNDRFFAVRPEGSVSTLKIQRTERGDSAVYLCASSLDSSGNTIYFGEGSWLTVV.

The chain uses TRBV5-1 and TRBJ1-1; D unresolved. CDR3 length: 14 amino acids. Trimming left V 4 bases short and J 1 base short, with 11 bases between. CDR1 SGHRS and CDR2 YFSETQ come from the germline V gene. In DNA, the CDR3 is TGCGCCAGCAGCCCGGGCATGGAGAACACTGAAGCTTTCTTT. It codes for CASSPGMENTEAFF.

This clone appeared a few times. The genes are TRBV4-1 and TRBJ2-7; 7 bases line up with TRBD1. The CDR3 has 15 amino acids. CDR1 and CDR2 from the germline V gene are MGHRA and YSYEKL. Trimming removed 1 base from V and 2 bases from J; junction bases left unmatched: 5. In DNA form, the CDR3 reads TGCGCCAGCAGCCAAGGACCGGGACAGCCCTACGAGCAGTACTTC. Translated: CASSQGPGQPYEQYF.

The chain carries TRBV6-6 and TRBJ2-5; D unclear. The germline V gene has CDR1 MNHNY and CDR2 SVGAGI (reference sequence). Trimming left V 2 bases short and J 2 bases short, with 6 bases between. This CDR3 contains 13 residues. The DNA for the CDR3 is TGTGCCAGCAGTTACCGCGGTCAAGAGACCCAGTACTTC. The encoded protein is CASSYRGQETQYF.

J is TRBJ2-5 and V is TRBV30, with D hard to call. Per the germline V gene, CDR1 is GTSNPN and CDR2 is SVGIG (reference sequence). The CDR3 consists of 12 residues. The V gene lost 2 bases and the J gene lost 1 base, with 5 bases spanning the gap. The CDR3 nucleotides are TGTGCCTGGAGTCCCAGCCAAGAGACCCAGTACTTC. Protein: CAWSPSQETQYF.

The chain links TRBV7-3 to TRBJ2-1; the match to TRBD2 covers 12 bases. CDR1 is SGHTA, CDR2 FQGTGA, per germline. Germline trimming cut 6 bases from V and 6 bases from J; bases unmatched to any gene: 3. The CDR3 totals 14 residues. CDR3 protein: CASSLAGGANEQFF. The CDR3 region has the DNA TGTGCCAGCAGTCTAGCGGGAGGGGCCAATGAGCAGTTCTTC.

This chain connects TRBV29-1 to TRBJ2-7; D unresolved. Trimming pared 4 bases from V and 2 bases from J, leaving 12 bases between. Germline CDR1 is SQVTM and CDR2 is ANQGSEA. This CDR3 region has 13 residues. CDR3 nucleotide sequence: TGCAGCGTTGGCATTAGGACGACCTACGAGCAGTACTTC. Residues: CSVGIRTTYEQYF.

This chain uses TRBV30 with TRBJ1-1, with a possible D match to TRBD1 (6 bases). Germline assignment: CDR1 GTSNPN and CDR2 SVGIG (reference sequence). The CDR3 contains 13 residues. V lost 1 base and J lost 3, with 9 bases in between. The CDR3 coding sequence is TGTGCCTGGAGTGGAAACAGGGACACTGAAGCTTTCTTT. This codes for CAWSGNRDTEAFF. Looking up the rest from reference TRBV30 and TRBJ1-1 gives the full variable domain: SQTIHQWPATLVQPVGSPLSLECTVEGTSNPNLYWYRQAAGRGLQLLFYSVGIGQISSEVPQNLSASRPQDRQFILSSKKLLLSDSGFYLCAWSGNRDTEAFFGQGTRLTVV.

The chain recombines TRBV7-6 with TRBJ1-1; D remains unclear. This CDR3 has 13 amino acids. Trimming removed 5 bases from V and 3 bases from J, with 10 bases in between. CDR1 and CDR2 (germline): SGHVS, FNYEAQ. In DNA form, the CDR3 reads TGTGCCAGCAGCCCGAGCCGGGACACTGAAGCTTTCTTT. Amino acids: CASSPSRDTEAFF.

In this sample, this clone turned up a few times. The sample has other DNA sequences that encode this CDR3 too. The chain uses TRBV6-5 and TRBJ2-7, with TRBD1 matching 10 bases. Germline V gives CDR1 MNHEY, CDR2 SVGAGI. V lost 7 bases to trimming and J lost 2 bases; unmatched junction nucleotides: 2. The CDR3 has 13 residues. The CDR3 here is CASKGTGAYEQYF. As DNA, the CDR3 is TGTGCCAGCAAAGGGACAGGGGCCTACGAGCAGTACTTC.

The CDR3 region has the DNA TGTGCCACCAGTTTGGGGGATCAGCCCCAGCATTTT. Its translation: CATSLGDQPQHF. The V gene is TRBV15, the J gene TRBJ1-5; D may be TRBD1 (5 bases). The CDR3 runs 12 residues. CDR1 is LNHNV and CDR2 is YYDKDF in the germline V gene (reference sequence). Trimming cost V 6 bases and J 5 bases, with 8 bases left between them.